This is a list of T cell receptor beta chains from one sample in a study of sequential checkpoint blockade in melanoma. The assay was immunoSEQ multiplex PCR, and TCRdb's table has in-frame clones only and misses some. The table has thousands of clones, 24% seen once. The sample in question was tumor tissue (inferred from file names), obtained from a patient given nivolumab and ipilimumab in sequence. The source is a human donor with melanoma. Each CDR3 is given with its conserved first and last residue. The order of the fields is D gene, clone size, V gene, J gene, CDR3 DNA, CDR3 protein. A D gene is named only where the DNA matches it firmly. Rows give clone size only sometimes, using once, few, many, or a class for an expanded clone.

TRBD1	few	TRBV4-1	TRBJ1-3	TGCGCCAGCAGCCAACGGACAGGGGGGACTCCCTCTGGAAACACCATATATTTT	CASSQRTGGTPSGNTIYF
-	few	TRBV5-1	TRBJ2-7	TGCGCCAGCAGCCAACATGGCGGGGCTTCCTACGAGCAGTACTTC	CASSQHGGASYEQYF
-	-	TRBV25-1	TRBJ1-3	TGTGCCAGCAGTGAATATATGGGGTACTCTGGAAACACCATATATTTT	CASSEYMGYSGNTIYF
-	few	TRBV6-7	TRBJ2-1	TGTGCCAGCAGCCCATACAATGAGCAGTTCTTC	CASSPYNEQFF
-	-	TRBV11-1	TRBJ2-7	TGTGCCAGCAGCTTAACTCCAGAATCCTACGAGCAGTACTTC	CASSLTPESYEQYF
-	medium-sized	TRBV25-1	TRBJ1-1	TGTGCCAGCAGGCTGCGGGACAAGGACACTGAAGCTTTCTTT	CASRLRDKDTEAFF
TRBD2	many	TRBV6-8	TRBJ2-5	TGTGCCAGCAGGGGAACGCGGGGGGGCCAAGAGACCCAGTACTTC	CASRGTRGGQETQYF
-	-	TRBV30	TRBJ1-1	TGTGCCTGGAGTGTCGGGGGGGGGAGTGAAGCTTTCTTT	CAWSVGGGSEAFF
-	many	TRBV9	TRBJ2-7	TGTGCCGGACTTAGGACAGTTACGTCCTACGAGCAGTACTTC	CAGLRTVTSYEQYF
-	few	TRBV5-1	TRBJ2-2	TGCGCCAGCAGCTTGGAGGTCGGCACCGGGGAGCTGTTTTTT	CASSLEVGTGELFF
-	medium-sized	TRBV18	TRBJ2-1	TGTGCCAGCTCACCGCCCGGGGGTTCCTACAATGAGCAGTTCTTC	CASSPPGGSYNEQFF
TRBD1	-	TRBV29-1	TRBJ1-2	TGCAGCGTTGGTGGTCGCAGGGGGAGTAACTATGGCTACACCTTC	CSVGGRRGSNYGYTF
-	few	TRBV6-8	TRBJ1-5	TGTGCCAGCACCCAGGCTATTGGCAATCAGCCCCAGCATTTT	CASTQAIGNQPQHF
-	-	TRBV19	TRBJ1-2	TGTGCCAGTTCTAAGACGGGAGTTACCGTCTATGGCTACACCTTC	CASSKTGVTVYGYTF
TRBD1	medium-sized	TRBV9	TRBJ1-6	TGTGCCAGCAGCGATAAAGCCGGGACAGGGACCTCACCCCTCCACTTT	CASSDKAGTGTSPLHF
TRBD1	-	TRBV4-1	TRBJ1-5	TGCGCCAGCAGCCAAGATTGGGGGTCAGGGGGAATTCAGCCCCAGCATTTT	CASSQDWGSGGIQPQHF
-	medium-sized	TRBV19	TRBJ2-5	TGTGCCAGTAGTCGGGGACGTTTGGAGACCCAGTACTTC	CASSRGRLETQYF
-	-	TRBV18	TRBJ1-4	TGTGCCAGCTCACCCGGGGTTGCAACTAATGAAAAACTGTTTTTT	CASSPGVATNEKLFF
-	-	TRBV29-1	TRBJ1-2	TGCAGCGTTGAGTGGAAAGGGGCAGGGGCTGGCTACACCTTC	CSVEWKGAGAGYTF
-	medium-sized	TRBV6-8	TRBJ2-5	TGTGCCAGCAGTACTCTTGGAGGAGAGACCCAGTACTTC	CASSTLGGETQYF
-	-	TRBV6-8	TRBJ1-2	TGTGCCAGCGGAAACCTCGGGGTAATAGTCGACTATGGCTACACCTTC	CASGNLGVIVDYGYTF
TRBD2	many	TRBV7-8	TRBJ2-7	TGTGCCAGCAGCTTAAGCGGCGGGGGCGAGCAGTACTTC	CASSLSGGGEQYF
TRBD1	-	TRBV5-1	TRBJ2-7	TGCGCCAGCAGCCCAGGACAGGGGCCCCCCTACGAGCAGTACTTC	CASSPGQGPPYEQYF
-	-	TRBV18	TRBJ2-5	TGTGCCAGCTCAGAAGCGTACCAAGAGACCCAGTACTTC	CASSEAYQETQYF
-	-	TRBV18	TRBJ2-7	TGTGCCAGCTCACCTCCAGAGAGCTCCTACGAGCAGTACTTC	CASSPPESSYEQYF
TRBD1	few	TRBV9	TRBJ2-7	TGTGCCAGCAGCCGTCTAGGGACAGGGGTCCACGAGCAGTACTTC	CASSRLGTGVHEQYF
TRBD1	-	TRBV23-1	TRBJ1-4	TGCGCCAGCAGCCGGGCAGGACAGGGCGGCGAAAAACTGTTTTTT	CASSRAGQGGEKLFF
-	-	TRBV18	TRBJ1-2	TGTGCCAGCTCACCCCCGGCGAGCGGCCGTGGCTACACCTTC	CASSPPASGRGYTF
TRBD2	large	TRBV6-8	TRBJ2-5	TGTGCCAGCAGTTACCGAGCGGGGGGGCGGGAGACCCAGTACTTC	CASSYRAGGRETQYF